This TCR beta chain was sequenced during a study of T cell responses to AZD1222 COVID-19 vaccine. Comment on this clone: Its antigen is unknown.

Overall study results and limits: Spike-specific TCR breadth rose after two AZD1222 doses, and depth rose as well. CD4 TCRs associated with vaccination spanned spike, dominating at 160-218 and 743-854.

The protocol was immunoSEQ multiplex PCR, while the TCRdb copy is restricted to in-frame clones and leaves out a portion. The repertoire holds roughly 120,000 clones, with about 90% as singletons. Both about-4-week and about-12-week second-dose recipients were combined. This CDR3 spans 15 amino acids. Germline V gene sequence: CDR1 LNHNV, CDR2 YYDKDF (reference sequence). Trimming took off 3 bases at V and 4 bases at J, with 16 bases between the two ends. The material sequenced was peripheral blood, taken 28 days after the second AZD1222 dose. The genes are TRBV15 and TRBJ2-7; D may be TRBD1 or TRBD2 (5 bases each). This TCR came from an adult who received the AZD1222 COVID-19 vaccine. DNA of the CDR3: TGTGCCACCAGCAGTACCCGCCAGGGACCGTACGAGCAGTACTTC. Residues: CATSSTRQGPYEQYF.